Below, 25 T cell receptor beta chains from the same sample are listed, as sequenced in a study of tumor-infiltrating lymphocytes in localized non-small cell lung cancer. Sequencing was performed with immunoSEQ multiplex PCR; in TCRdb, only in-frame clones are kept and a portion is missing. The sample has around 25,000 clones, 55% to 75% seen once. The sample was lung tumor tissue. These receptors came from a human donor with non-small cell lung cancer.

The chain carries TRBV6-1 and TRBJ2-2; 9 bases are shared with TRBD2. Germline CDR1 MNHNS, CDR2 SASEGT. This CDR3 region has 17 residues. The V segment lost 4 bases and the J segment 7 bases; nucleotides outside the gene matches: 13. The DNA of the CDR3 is TGTGCCAGCAGTGCGATCCGCCGGGTAGCGGGGGTCGGGGAGCTGTTTTTT. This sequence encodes CASSAIRRVAGVGELFF.

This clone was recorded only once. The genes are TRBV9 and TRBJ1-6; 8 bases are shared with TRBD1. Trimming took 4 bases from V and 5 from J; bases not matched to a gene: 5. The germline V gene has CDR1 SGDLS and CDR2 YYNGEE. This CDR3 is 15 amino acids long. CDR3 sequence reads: CASSPGGQDNSPLHF. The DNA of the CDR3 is TGTGCCAGCAGCCCAGGGGGACAGGATAATTCACCCCTCCACTTT.

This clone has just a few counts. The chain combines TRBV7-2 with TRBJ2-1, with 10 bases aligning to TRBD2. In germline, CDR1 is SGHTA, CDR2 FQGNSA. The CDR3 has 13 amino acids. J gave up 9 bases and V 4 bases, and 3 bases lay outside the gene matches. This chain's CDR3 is CASSSGLAAEQFF. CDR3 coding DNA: TGTGCCAGCAGCTCCGGACTAGCGGCTGAGCAGTTCTTC.

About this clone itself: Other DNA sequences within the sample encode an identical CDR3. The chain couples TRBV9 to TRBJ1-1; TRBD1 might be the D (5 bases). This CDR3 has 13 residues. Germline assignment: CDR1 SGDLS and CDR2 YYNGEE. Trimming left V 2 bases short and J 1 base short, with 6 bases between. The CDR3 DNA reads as TGTGCCAGCAGCGTCGGGACGAACACTGAAGCTTTCTTT. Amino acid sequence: CASSVGTNTEAFF.

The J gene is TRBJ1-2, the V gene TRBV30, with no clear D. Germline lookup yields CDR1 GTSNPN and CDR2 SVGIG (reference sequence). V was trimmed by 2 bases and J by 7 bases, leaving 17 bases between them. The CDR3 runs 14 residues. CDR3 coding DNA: TGTGCCTGGAGTTTAAGCATAGTCTACACTGGCTACACCTTC. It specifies CAWSLSIVYTGYTF.

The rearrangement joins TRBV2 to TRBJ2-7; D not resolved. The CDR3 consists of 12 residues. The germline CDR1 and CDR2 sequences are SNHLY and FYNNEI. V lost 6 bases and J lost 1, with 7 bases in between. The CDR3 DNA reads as TGTGCCAGCAGGGCCCTGTCCTACGAGCAGTACTTC. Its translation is CASRALSYEQYF.

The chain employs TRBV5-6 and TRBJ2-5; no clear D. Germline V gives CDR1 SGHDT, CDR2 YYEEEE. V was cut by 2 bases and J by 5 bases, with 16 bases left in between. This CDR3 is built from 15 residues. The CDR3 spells CASSLDTTLGETQYF. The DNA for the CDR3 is TGTGCCAGCAGCTTAGACACCACCCTGGGGGAGACCCAGTACTTC.

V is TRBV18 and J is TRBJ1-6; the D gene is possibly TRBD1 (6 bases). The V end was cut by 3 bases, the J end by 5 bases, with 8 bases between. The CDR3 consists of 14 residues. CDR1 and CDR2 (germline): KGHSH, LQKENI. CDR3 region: CASSPGAHNSPLHF. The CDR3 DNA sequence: TGTGCCAGCTCACCGGGGGCACATAATTCACCCCTCCACTTT.

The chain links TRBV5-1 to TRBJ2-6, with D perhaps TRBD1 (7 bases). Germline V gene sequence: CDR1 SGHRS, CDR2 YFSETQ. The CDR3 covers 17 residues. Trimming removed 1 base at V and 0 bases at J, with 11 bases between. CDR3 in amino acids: CASSLRQGGSGANVLTF. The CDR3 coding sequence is TGCGCCAGCAGCTTGAGACAGGGAGGCTCTGGGGCCAACGTCCTGACTTTC.

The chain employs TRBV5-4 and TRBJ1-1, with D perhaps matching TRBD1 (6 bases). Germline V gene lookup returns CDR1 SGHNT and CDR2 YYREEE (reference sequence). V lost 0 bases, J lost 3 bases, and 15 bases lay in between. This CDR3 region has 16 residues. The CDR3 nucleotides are TGTGCCAGCAGCTTGGTGTGGGGGGCGCTGGACACTGAAGCTTTCTTT. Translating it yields CASSLVWGALDTEAFF. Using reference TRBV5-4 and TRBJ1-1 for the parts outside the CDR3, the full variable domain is ETGVTQSPTHLIKTRGQQVTLRCSSQSGHNTVSWYQQALGQGPQFIFQYYREEENGRGNFPPRFSGLQFPNYSSELNVNALELDDSALYLCASSLVWGALDTEAFFGQGTRLTVV.

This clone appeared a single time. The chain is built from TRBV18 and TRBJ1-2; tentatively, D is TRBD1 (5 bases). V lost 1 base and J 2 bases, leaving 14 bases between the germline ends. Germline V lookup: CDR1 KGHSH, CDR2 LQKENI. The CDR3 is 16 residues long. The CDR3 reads CASSPLGQGGNYGYTF. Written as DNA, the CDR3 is TGTGCCAGCTCACCACTCGGGCAGGGAGGGAACTATGGCTACACCTTC.

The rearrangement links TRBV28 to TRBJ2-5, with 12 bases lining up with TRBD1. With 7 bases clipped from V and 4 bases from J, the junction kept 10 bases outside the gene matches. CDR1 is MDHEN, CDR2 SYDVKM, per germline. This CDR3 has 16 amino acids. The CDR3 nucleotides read TGTGCCAGCAACAACGCCGGGACAGGGGGCGGAGAGACCCAGTACTTC. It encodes CASNNAGTGGGETQYF.

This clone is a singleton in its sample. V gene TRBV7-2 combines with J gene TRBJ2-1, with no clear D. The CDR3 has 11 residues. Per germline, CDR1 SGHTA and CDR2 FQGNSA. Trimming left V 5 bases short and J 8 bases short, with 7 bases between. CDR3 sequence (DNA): TGTGCCAGCAGCCCCATGGATGAGCAGTTCTTC. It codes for CASSPMDEQFF.

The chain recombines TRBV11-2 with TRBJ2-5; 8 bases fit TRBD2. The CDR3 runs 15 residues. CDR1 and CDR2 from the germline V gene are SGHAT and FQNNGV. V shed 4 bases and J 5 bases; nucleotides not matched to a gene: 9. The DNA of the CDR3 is TGTGCCAGCAGCTCCGGACTAGCTTTCGGGGAGACCCAGTACTTC. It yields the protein CASSSGLAFGETQYF.

Here the CDR3 DNA reads TGTGCCAGTAGTTCGGTTCAGGGTAATCAGCCCCAGCATTTT. It encodes CASSSVQGNQPQHF. This chain links TRBV19 with TRBJ1-5; TRBD1 might be the D (5 bases). Trimming cost V 5 bases and J 4 bases, with 12 bases left between them. The CDR3 sequence is 14 residues long. Germline assignment: CDR1 LNHDA and CDR2 SQIVND (reference sequence).

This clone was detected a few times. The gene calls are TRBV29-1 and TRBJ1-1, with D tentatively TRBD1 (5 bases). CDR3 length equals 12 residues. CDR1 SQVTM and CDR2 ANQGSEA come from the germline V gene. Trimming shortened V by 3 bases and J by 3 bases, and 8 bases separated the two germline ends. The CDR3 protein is CSVEGGYTEAFF. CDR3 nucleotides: TGCAGCGTTGAGGGGGGGTACACTGAAGCTTTCTTT.

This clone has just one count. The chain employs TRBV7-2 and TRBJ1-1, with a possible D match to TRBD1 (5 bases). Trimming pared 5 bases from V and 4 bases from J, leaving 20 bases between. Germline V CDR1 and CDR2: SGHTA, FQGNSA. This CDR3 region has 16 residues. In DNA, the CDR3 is TGTGCCAGCAGCGTAGACACAGGCCCGAGGGGCACTGAAGCTTTCTTT. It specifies CASSVDTGPRGTEAFF.

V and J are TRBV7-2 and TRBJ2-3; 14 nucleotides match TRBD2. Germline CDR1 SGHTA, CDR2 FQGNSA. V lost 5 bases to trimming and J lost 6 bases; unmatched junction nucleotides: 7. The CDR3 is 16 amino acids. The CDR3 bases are TGTGCCAGCAGCCCAGGGACTAGCGGGAGTCTTGATACGCAGTATTTT. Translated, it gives CASSPGTSGSLDTQYF. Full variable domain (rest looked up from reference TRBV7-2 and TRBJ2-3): GAGVSQSPSNKVTEKGKDVELRCDPISGHTALYWYRQSLGQGLEFLIYFQGNSAPDKSGLPSDRFSAERTGGSVSTLTIQRTQQEDSAVYLCASSPGTSGSLDTQYFGPGTRLTVL.

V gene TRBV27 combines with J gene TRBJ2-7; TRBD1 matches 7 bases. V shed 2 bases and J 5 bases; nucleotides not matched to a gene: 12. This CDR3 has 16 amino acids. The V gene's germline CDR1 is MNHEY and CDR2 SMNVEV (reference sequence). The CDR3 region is CASSLRGTAGGNEQYF. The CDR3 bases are TGTGCCAGCAGTTTAAGGGGGACAGCCGGAGGAAACGAGCAGTACTTC.

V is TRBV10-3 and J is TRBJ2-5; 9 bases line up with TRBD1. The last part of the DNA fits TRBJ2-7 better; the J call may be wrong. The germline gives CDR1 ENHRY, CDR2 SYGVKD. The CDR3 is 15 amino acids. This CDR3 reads CAINPGTGLPYEQYF. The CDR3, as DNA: TGTGCCATCAATCCCGGGACAGGGTTACCCTACGAGCAGTACTTC.

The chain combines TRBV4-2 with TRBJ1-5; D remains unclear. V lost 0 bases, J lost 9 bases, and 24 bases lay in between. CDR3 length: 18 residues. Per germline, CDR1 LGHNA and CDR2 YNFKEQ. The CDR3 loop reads CASSQDLTVMGLTWPQHF. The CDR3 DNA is TGTGCCAGCAGCCAAGATCTAACCGTGATGGGCTTAACATGGCCCCAGCATTTT.

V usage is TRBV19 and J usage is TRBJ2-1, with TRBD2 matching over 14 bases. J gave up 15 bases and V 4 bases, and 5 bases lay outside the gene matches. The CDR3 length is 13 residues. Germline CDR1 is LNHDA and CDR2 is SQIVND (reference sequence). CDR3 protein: CASSTGLAGATFF. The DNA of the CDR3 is TGTGCCAGTAGTACGGGACTAGCGGGAGCGACGTTCTTC.

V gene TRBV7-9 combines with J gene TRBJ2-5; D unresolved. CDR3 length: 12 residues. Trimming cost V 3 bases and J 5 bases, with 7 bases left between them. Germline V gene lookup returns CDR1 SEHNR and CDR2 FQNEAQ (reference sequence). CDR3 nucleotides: TGTGCCAGCAGCTTTTCCTCGGAGACCCAGTACTTC. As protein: CASSFSSETQYF.

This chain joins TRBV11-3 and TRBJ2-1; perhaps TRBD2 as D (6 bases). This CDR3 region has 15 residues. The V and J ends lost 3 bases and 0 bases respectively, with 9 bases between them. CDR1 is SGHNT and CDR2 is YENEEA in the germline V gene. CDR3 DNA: TGTGCCAGCAGCTTTGGGGGGAGCTCCTACAATGAGCAGTTCTTC. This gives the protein CASSFGGSSYNEQFF. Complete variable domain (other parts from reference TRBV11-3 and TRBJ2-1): EAGVVQSPRYKIIEKKQPVAFWCNPISGHNTLYWYLQNLGQGPELLIRYENEEAVDDSQLPKDRFSAERLKGVDSTLKIQPAELGDSAVYLCASSFGGSSYNEQFFGPGTRLTVL.

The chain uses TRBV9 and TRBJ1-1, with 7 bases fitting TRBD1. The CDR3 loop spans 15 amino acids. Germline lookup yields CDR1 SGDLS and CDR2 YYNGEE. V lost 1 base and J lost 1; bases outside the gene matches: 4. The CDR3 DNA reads TGTGCCAGCAGCGTACCGCAGGGGGAGAACACTGAAGCTTTCTTT. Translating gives CASSVPQGENTEAFF.